One sample yielded the 7 T cell receptor beta chains listed below, sequenced in a study of cytomegalovirus exposure and HLA in healthy donors. Clones were sequenced by immunoSEQ multiplex PCR, and TCRdb holds only the in-frame ones, with some missing. The sample shows 110,000 or so clones, roughly 88% of them seen only once. The specimen sequenced was PBMCs. These receptors all stem from a woman aged 18-29 years in good health and CMV-seronegative.

The chain employs TRBV9 and TRBJ2-1; 8 nucleotides align to TRBD2. The CDR3 consists of 15 residues. Germline CDR1 reads SGDLS; CDR2 reads YYNGEE. V shed 0 bases and J 7 bases; nucleotides not matched to a gene: 6. CDR3 region: CASSVAGGPGNEQFF. The CDR3 coding sequence is TGTGCCAGCAGCGTAGCGGGGGGGCCCGGAAATGAGCAGTTCTTC.

The V and J genes are TRBV7-9 and TRBJ1-5; 9 bases are a match to TRBD1. CDR3 size: 17 residues. Germline V gene sequence: CDR1 SEHNR, CDR2 FQNEAQ (reference sequence). V lost 5 bases and J lost 1; bases outside the gene matches: 9. The DNA of the CDR3 is TGTGCCAGCAGCAGCGGACAGGGGTTTCAGAGCAATCAGCCCCAGCATTTT. This encodes CASSSGQGFQSNQPQHF.

The V gene is TRBV2, the J gene TRBJ1-5; tentative D call: TRBD1 (5 bases). Germline lookup yields CDR1 SNHLY and CDR2 FYNNEI. The CDR3 has 17 residues. Trimming stripped 6 bases from V and 2 bases from J, with 20 bases between. CDR3 loop: CASSHTETDRGNQPQHF. The CDR3 coding sequence is TGTGCCAGCAGCCACACAGAGACAGACCGGGGCAATCAGCCCCAGCATTTT.

The chain couples TRBV9 to TRBJ1-4; tentatively, D is TRBD1 (5 bases). Germline V gene data show CDR1 as SGDLS and CDR2 as YYNGEE. Between the trimmed V and J ends, which lost 0 bases and 3 bases, there was a span of 9 bases. The CDR3 is 15 residues long. The CDR3 bases are TGTGCCAGCAGCGTAGGCAGGGTTGCTAATGAAAAACTGTTTTTT. This encodes CASSVGRVANEKLFF.

The chain's CDR3 is CSVVGTETVDTQYF. CDR3 nucleotide sequence: TGCAGCGTTGTTGGAACAGAGACAGTAGATACGCAGTATTTT. The chain has TRBV29-1 and TRBJ2-3; tentative D call: TRBD1 (5 bases). Germline CDR1 is SQVTM and CDR2 is ANQGSEA. The CDR3 has 14 residues. Trimming shortened V by 4 bases and J by 5 bases, and 16 bases separated the two germline ends.

The chain is built from TRBV9 and TRBJ2-6; the D gene is possibly TRBD1 (6 bases). CDR1 is SGDLS, CDR2 YYNGEE, per germline. V gave up 6 bases and J gave up 0 bases, with 19 bases separating them. The CDR3 covers 18 residues. This chain's CDR3 is CASTKLGQRSSGANVLTF. The CDR3 DNA reads as TGTGCCAGCACCAAGTTAGGACAGCGAAGCTCTGGGGCCAACGTCCTGACTTTC.

The chain uses TRBV27 and TRBJ1-5; D gene ambiguous. Trimming took 0 bases from V and 9 from J, leaving 21 bases between them. This CDR3 region has 17 residues. The germline gives CDR1 MNHEY, CDR2 SMNVEV (reference sequence). The CDR3 region is CASSLSRCGQRHWPQHF. Here the CDR3 DNA reads TGTGCCAGCAGTTTATCTAGGTGTGGGCAGAGACATTGGCCCCAGCATTTT.